This TCR beta chain originates from a study of technical replicates of blood from a few donors. Germline lookup yields CDR1 LGHNA and CDR2 YSLEER. The V gene end was trimmed by 4 bases and the J gene end by 7 bases; junction bases not matched to a gene: 12. The CDR3 contains 16 residues. Sequencing used immunoSEQ multiplex PCR; TCRdb keeps in-frame clones, though not all of them. This table holds 55,000 to 70,000 clones, roughly 86% found once. The sequence came from a human donor in good health. Some clones in this sample may be carry-over from other donors' samples. The genes are TRBV4-3 and TRBJ2-7; 11 nucleotides match TRBD1. What was sequenced was PBMCs. CDR3 loop: CASSPLPGQGAGEQYF. The CDR3 bases are TGCGCCAGCAGCCCCCTCCCCGGACAGGGGGCCGGTGAGCAGTACTTC.